One sample yielded the 17 T cell receptor beta chains listed below, sequenced in a study of T cells in Graves' hyperthyroidism and ophthalmopathy. RNA transcripts provided the source from which TCR beta CDR3 regions were amplified. The HTBI primer set drove a first-round RT-PCR of the TCR CDR3. TCRdb reanalysed the multiplex PCR reads using MiXCR and keeps one entry per CDR3 protein. The data show approximately 430,000 distinct CDR3 sequences, around a sixth seen once. What was sequenced was blood. The origin of the receptors is a woman younger than 30 with Graves' hyperthyroidism.

At least ten counts were recorded for this clonotype. V and J are TRBV18 and TRBJ2-7, with 11 bases aligning to TRBD2. Germline CDR1 reads KGHSH; CDR2 reads LQKENI. Germline trimming cut 5 bases from V and 5 bases from J; bases unmatched to any gene: 8. The CDR3 is made up of 15 amino acids. The CDR3 loop reads CASSSLAGGQDEQYF. The DNA for the CDR3 is TGTGCCAGCTCAAGCTTAGCGGGAGGGCAAGACGAGCAGTACTTC.

The V and J genes are TRBV9 and TRBJ2-4; 9 bases are shared with TRBD2. With 0 bases clipped from V and 6 bases from J, the junction kept 7 bases outside the gene matches. The CDR3 is 16 amino acids. Germline CDR1 is SGDLS and CDR2 is YYNGEE. This CDR3 reads CASSVGGGGESNIQYF. The CDR3 region has the DNA TGTGCCAGCAGCGTAGGAGGCGGGGGGGAATCAAACATTCAGTACTTC.

This rearrangement joins TRBV7-9 to TRBJ2-1; 8 positions match TRBD2. The CDR3 consists of 18 residues. The V segment lost 1 base and the J segment 6 bases; nucleotides outside the gene matches: 14. Germline V CDR1 and CDR2: SEHNR, FQNEAQ (reference sequence). Here the CDR3 reads CASSLDKIGGRPFNEQFF. In nucleotides, the CDR3 is TGTGCCAGCAGCTTAGATAAGATTGGCGGGAGGCCCTTCAATGAGCAGTTCTTC.

This clonotype was seen a handful of times. The chain is built from TRBV13 and TRBJ2-2; 10 bases are shared with TRBD2. Germline V gives CDR1 PRHDT, CDR2 FYEKMQ (reference sequence). The CDR3 has 16 residues. V trimming: 7 bases; J trimming: 4 bases; junction bases outside the gene matches: 9. This chain's CDR3 is CASNPYVAGGTGELFF. CDR3 coding DNA: TGTGCCAGCAACCCATACGTAGCGGGAGGCACCGGGGAGCTGTTTTTT. Together with reference TRBV13 and TRBJ2-2, the CDR3 gives the full variable domain: AAGVIQSPRHLIKEKRETATLKCYPIPRHDTVYWYQQGPGQDPQFLISFYEKMQSDKGSIPDRFSAQQFSDYHSELNMSSLELGDSALYFCASNPYVAGGTGELFFGEGSRLTVL.

This clonotype was observed a few times. The gene calls are TRBV3-1 and TRBJ2-7; 9 nucleotides line up with TRBD1. V lost 2 bases and J lost 2; bases outside the gene matches: 10. The CDR3 has 17 amino acids. The germline V gene encodes CDR1 LGHDT and CDR2 YNNKEL (reference sequence). The CDR3 DNA sequence: TGTGCCAGCAGCCAAAACTACGGGACAGGGCCACCCTACGAGCAGTACTTC. The encoded protein is CASSQNYGTGPPYEQYF.

The CDR3 loop reads CASSLRASGANTGELFF. DNA of the CDR3: TGTGCCAGCAGCTTAAGGGCTAGCGGGGCGAACACCGGGGAGCTGTTTTTT. The chain carries TRBV7-3 and TRBJ2-2, with 9 bases lining up with TRBD2. Germline V lookup: CDR1 SGHTA, CDR2 FQGTGA. This CDR3 is built from 17 residues. Trimming removed 1 base from V and 0 bases from J; junction bases left unmatched: 3.

This clonotype was observed at least ten times. This chain uses TRBV6-2 or TRBV6-3 with TRBJ2-2; D may be TRBD2 (5 bases). V was trimmed by 2 bases and J by 0 bases, leaving 7 bases between them. Germline-derived CDR1 and CDR2 are MNHEY and SVGEGT. The CDR3 totals 15 residues. In DNA, the CDR3 is TGTGCCAGCAGTTACAGCGGCCCGAACACCGGGGAGCTGTTTTTT. Translating gives CASSYSGPNTGELFF.

This clonotype showed up many times. V is TRBV7-9 and J is TRBJ1-1; D ambiguous. Germline V gives CDR1 SEHNR, CDR2 FQNEAQ (reference sequence). The V and J ends lost 2 bases and 0 bases respectively, with 7 bases between them. The CDR3 has 14 amino acids. CDR3 protein: CASSLQSLNTEAFF. The CDR3 nucleotides read TGTGCCAGCAGCTTACAGTCCCTGAACACTGAAGCTTTCTTT.

In DNA, the CDR3 is TGTGCCAGCAGTCCACCAGGGACAATCACCGGGGAGCTGTTTTTT. Protein sequence: CASSPPGTITGELFF. The genes are TRBV12-3 or TRBV12-4 and TRBJ2-2; D is perhaps TRBD1 (6 bases). The V and J ends lost 5 bases and 4 bases respectively, with 14 bases between them. The CDR3 runs 15 residues.

This clonotype was counted only a few times. The rearrangement links TRBV9 to TRBJ2-3; TRBD2 might be the D (6 bases). Germline CDR1 is SGDLS and CDR2 is YYNGEE. The CDR3 length is 17 residues. V lost 4 bases and J lost 0, with 18 bases in between. The CDR3 region has the DNA TGTGCCAGCAGCCAAGCAGCGGGCGCCCCTAGCACAGATACGCAGTATTTT. Its protein is CASSQAAGAPSTDTQYF.

This clonotype was detected ten times or more. The gene calls are TRBV20-1 and TRBJ1-5, with D perhaps matching TRBD1 (5 bases). Germline CDR1 DFQATT, CDR2 SNEGSKA (reference sequence). The CDR3 spans 13 residues. V lost 1 base and J 7 bases, leaving 11 bases between the germline ends. The CDR3: CSARGGRAQPQHF. CDR3 DNA sequence: TGCAGTGCTAGAGGGGGCAGGGCGCAGCCCCAGCATTTT.

Concerning this clonotype: Compared with germline, one end of the junction differs, possibly owing to a read error. The V and J genes are TRBV27 and TRBJ2-1; 10 bases line up with TRBD2. The CDR3 length is 15 residues. Germline CDR1 MNHEY, CDR2 SMNVEV (reference sequence). CDR3 nucleotides: TGTGTCAGCAGTTTTCCAACTAGCGGGAACAATGAGCAGTTCTTC. It yields the protein CVSSFPTSGNNEQFF.

The chain uses TRBV27 and TRBJ1-3, with D unresolved. CDR3 length equals 15 residues. Germline V gene lookup returns CDR1 MNHEY and CDR2 SMNVEV (reference sequence). Between the trimmed V and J ends, which lost 2 bases and 2 bases, there was a span of 10 bases. The DNA of the CDR3 is TGTGCCAGCAGTTTAACGGGCACAACTGGAAACACCATATATTTT. Translating gives CASSLTGTTGNTIYF.

The chain joins TRBV29-1 to TRBJ2-7; D unresolved. The CDR3 runs 12 residues. The V end was cut by 3 bases, the J end by 0 bases, with 6 bases between. Germline CDR1 SQVTM, CDR2 ANQGSEA. The CDR3 DNA reads TGCAGCGTTGAGGCCAGCTCCTACGAGCAGTACTTC. Translating it yields CSVEASSYEQYF.

The CDR3 reads CASSVQAYEQYF. Here the CDR3 DNA reads TGTGCCAGCAGTGTGCAGGCCTACGAGCAGTACTTC. The chain couples TRBV2 to TRBJ2-7; D uncertain. V was clipped by 4 bases and J by 2 bases, with 6 bases between them. There are 12 residues in the CDR3. The V gene's germline CDR1 is SNHLY and CDR2 FYNNEI.

This clonotype was seen at least ten times. The chain has TRBV11-1 and TRBJ2-3; the D is unclear. The CDR3 covers 12 residues. Between the trimmed V and J ends, which lost 3 bases and 7 bases, there was a span of 8 bases. The germline gives CDR1 SGHAT, CDR2 FQDESV (reference sequence). CDR3 bases: TGTGCCAGCAGCTTGGGTGATTATACGCAGTATTTT. Protein sequence: CASSLGDYTQYF.

This chain connects TRBV4-3 to TRBJ1-5; D not certain. Germline V gives CDR1 LGHNA, CDR2 YSLEER. Deletions cut 0 bases from V and 3 bases from J, with 9 bases between. This CDR3 comprises 15 residues. CDR3 residues: CASSQDRRSNQPQHF. In DNA, the CDR3 is TGCGCCAGCAGCCAAGATCGGCGGTCCAATCAGCCCCAGCATTTT.